The 24 T cell receptor beta chains below were found in one sample sequenced in a study of blood T cell repertoires in COVID-19. This table comes from immunoSEQ multiplex PCR, and its TCRdb copy is limited to in-frame clones, with some not included. In the table there are about 250,000 clones, about 68% of which are singletons. Material for sequencing was peripheral blood. The origin of the receptors is an elderly woman with acute or convalescent COVID-19.

The chain has TRBV18 and TRBJ2-7; 9 bases fit TRBD1. The germline V gene encodes CDR1 KGHSH and CDR2 LQKENI. Losses at the gene ends were 4 bases for V and 2 bases for J; bases not matched to a gene: 12. CDR3 length equals 17 residues. The CDR3, as DNA: TGTGCCAGCTCACGAAGCACAGGGGGCGCAGGGGCCTACGAGCAGTACTTC. Encoded protein: CASSRSTGGAGAYEQYF.

CDR3 region: CASRPPGGTEAFF. CDR3 in DNA: TGTGCCAGCAGACCTCCAGGGGGTACTGAAGCTTTCTTT. The V gene is TRBV6-6, the J gene TRBJ1-1; the match to TRBD1 covers 7 bases. V was clipped by 6 bases and J by 5 bases; unmatched bases: 6. Per the germline V gene, CDR1 is MNHNY and CDR2 is SVGAGI (reference sequence). This CDR3 is built from 13 residues.

This chain uses TRBV6-1 with TRBJ2-1; the match to TRBD2 covers 12 bases. CDR3 length: 15 residues. CDR1 and CDR2 (germline): MNHNS, SASEGT. The V segment lost 3 bases and the J segment 9 bases; nucleotides outside the gene matches: 6. Here the CDR3 reads CASSDPSGRAGEQFF. The CDR3 DNA is TGTGCCAGCAGTGACCCTAGCGGGAGGGCCGGTGAGCAGTTCTTC.

J is TRBJ1-2 and V is TRBV15, with unresolved D. V shed 0 bases and J shed 2 bases, with 7 bases lying between them. The CDR3 consists of 14 residues. The germline V gene has CDR1 LNHNV and CDR2 YYDKDF (reference sequence). DNA for the CDR3: TGTGCCACCAGCAGAGACGTCAGAAACTATGGCTACACCTTC. Residues: CATSRDVRNYGYTF.

The chain joins TRBV7-9 to TRBJ2-7; 7 nucleotides line up with TRBD1. CDR3 length equals 14 residues. The trim removed 4 bases at V and 1 base at J, leaving 4 bases unmatched. Germline CDR1 is SEHNR and CDR2 is FQNEAQ (reference sequence). CDR3 region: CASSSDRDSYEQYF. The CDR3 DNA reads TGTGCCAGCAGCTCCGACAGGGATTCCTACGAGCAGTACTTC.

The V and J genes are TRBV3-1 (or the pseudogene TRBV3-2) and TRBJ2-7, with D uncertain. Between the trimmed V and J ends, which lost 1 base and 0 bases, there was a span of 10 bases. The CDR3 extends over 15 amino acids. CDR1 is LGHDT and CDR2 is YNNKEL in the germline V gene (reference sequence). The CDR3 region is CASSQGFLSSYEQYF. CDR3 bases: TGTGCCAGCAGCCAAGGTTTCCTTAGCTCCTACGAGCAGTACTTC.

The chain carries TRBV20-1 and TRBJ2-3, with TRBD2 matching 8 bases. The CDR3 sequence is 14 residues long. Germline V gives CDR1 DFQATT, CDR2 SNEGSKA (reference sequence). With 3 bases clipped from V and 6 bases from J, the junction kept 8 bases outside the gene matches. This CDR3 is CSASIQRERDTQYF. CDR3 DNA sequence: TGCAGTGCTAGTATCCAGCGGGAGAGGGATACGCAGTATTTT.

This rearrangement joins TRBV10-3 to TRBJ2-1, with TRBD2 identical over 7 bases. The junction had 4 bases not matched to a gene; V was cut back by 0 bases and J by 5 bases. CDR3 size: 15 residues. Germline V gene data show CDR1 as ENHRY and CDR2 as SYGVKD. CDR3 amino acids: CAISESGLGNNEQFF. CDR3 DNA: TGTGCCATCAGTGAGTCTGGACTAGGAAACAATGAGCAGTTCTTC.

The CDR3 nucleotides are TGCGCCAGCAGCTTGGCAAACATAGCGGGAGTGGGAGAGCAGTACTTC. Its protein product is CASSLANIAGVGEQYF. The rearrangement uses TRBV5-1 and TRBJ2-7; TRBD2 aligns across 9 bases. The CDR3 is 16 amino acids. The J segment lost 7 bases and the V segment lost 0 bases, leaving 11 bases of the junction unmatched. Germline V gives CDR1 SGHRS, CDR2 YFSETQ.

This sequence joins TRBV3-1 (or the pseudogene TRBV3-2) and TRBJ2-3, with 10 bases identical to TRBD1. The CDR3 consists of 15 residues. Germline assignment: CDR1 LGHDT and CDR2 YNNKEL (reference sequence). The J segment lost 5 bases and the V segment lost 2 bases, leaving 4 bases of the junction unmatched. CDR3 region: CASSQRQGAIDTQYF. The CDR3, as DNA: TGTGCCAGCAGCCAAAGACAGGGGGCTATAGATACGCAGTATTTT.

This chain links TRBV25-1 with TRBJ2-1, with 9 bases matching TRBD2. There are 16 residues in the CDR3. Per germline, CDR1 MGHDK and CDR2 SYGVNS. Trimming removed 3 bases from V and 3 bases from J; junction bases left unmatched: 6. CDR3 region: CASSEVDSGGYNEQFF. The CDR3 DNA reads TGTGCCAGCAGTGAGGTAGATAGCGGGGGCTACAATGAGCAGTTCTTC. The variable domain in full, with the rest retrieved from reference TRBV25-1 and TRBJ2-1, is EADIYQTPRYLVIGTGKKITLECSQTMGHDKMYWYQQDPGMELHLIHYSYGVNSTEKGDLSSESTVSRIRTEHFPLTLESARPSHTSQYLCASSEVDSGGYNEQFFGPGTRLTVL.

The V call is TRBV3-1 (or the pseudogene TRBV3-2), the J call TRBJ1-1, with 7 bases lining up with TRBD1. The J segment lost 5 bases and the V segment lost 4 bases, leaving 13 bases of the junction unmatched. The CDR3 is 16 residues long. Germline loops: CDR1 LGHDT, CDR2 YNNKEL (reference sequence). CDR3 sequence: CASSPRQGTRGTEAFF. CDR3 nucleotides: TGTGCCAGCAGCCCGAGACAGGGCACTAGAGGTACTGAAGCTTTCTTT.

The chain carries TRBV27 and TRBJ1-2; TRBD1 is a possible D gene (6 bases). V lost 8 bases, J lost 6 bases, and 19 bases lay in between. Germline V gene lookup returns CDR1 MNHEY and CDR2 SMNVEV (reference sequence). The CDR3 runs 14 residues. The CDR3 DNA follows: TGTGCCAGCGCCCCCCGGTGGGGGGGCCATGGCTACACCTTC. This encodes CASAPRWGGHGYTF.

About this clone itself: A far bigger clonotype differs at one base, so this is likely a read error. This same CDR3 is encoded by further DNA sequences in the sample. This rearrangement joins TRBV6-5 to TRBJ1-1; D may be TRBD1 (5 bases). Germline CDR1 MNHEY, CDR2 SVGAGI. This CDR3 has 12 amino acids. The ends were cut back, 4 bases at V and 4 bases at J, with 7 bases in the middle. The CDR3 spells CASSSGGTEAFF. In nucleotides, the CDR3 is TGTGCCAGCAGTTCCGGGGGCACTGAAGCTTTCTTT.

V usage is TRBV5-1 and J usage is TRBJ2-7; tentative D call: TRBD1 (5 bases). Deletions cut 4 bases from V and 12 bases from J, with 17 bases between. Germline V gene lookup returns CDR1 SGHRS and CDR2 YFSETQ. The CDR3 covers 12 residues. The chain's CDR3 is CASSLEPTETYF. CDR3 in DNA: TGCGCCAGCAGCCTTGAACCGACAGAGACGTACTTC.

V gene TRBV6-5 combines with J gene TRBJ2-7, with D possibly TRBD1 on 6 matching bases. There are 13 residues in the CDR3. Trimming pared 3 bases from V and 5 bases from J, leaving 11 bases between. Germline V lookup: CDR1 MNHEY, CDR2 SVGAGI. CDR3: CASSYLPGDEQYF. CDR3 nucleotide sequence: TGTGCCAGCAGTTATCTTCCAGGGGACGAGCAGTACTTC.

This clone was counted ten times or more. Other DNA variants within this sample encode the same CDR3. The rearrangement joins TRBV5-1 to TRBJ2-3; 15 bases are a match to TRBD2. Germline lookup yields CDR1 SGHRS and CDR2 YFSETQ. Losses at the gene ends were 4 bases for V and 4 bases for J; bases not matched to a gene: 1. The CDR3 length is 15 residues. As DNA, the CDR3 is TGCGCCAGCAGCCGGACTAGCGGGAGGGCAGATACGCAGTATTTT. This encodes CASSRTSGRADTQYF.

This clone was recorded a few times. The chain has TRBV6-5 and TRBJ2-7, with TRBD2 matching 9 bases. The CDR3 has 12 amino acids. Germline V CDR1 and CDR2: MNHEY, SVGAGI. Trimming took 11 bases from V and 0 from J; bases not matched to a gene: 2. CDR3 coding DNA: TGTGCCGCGGGAGGGAACTCCTACGAGCAGTACTTC. Its protein is CAAGGNSYEQYF.

The chain employs TRBV7-9 and TRBJ2-2; 16 bases fit TRBD2. Trimming at V came to 4 bases and at J to 7 bases, leaving 6 bases not matched to a gene. The CDR3 runs to 17 residues. The germline gives CDR1 SEHNR, CDR2 FQNEAQ (reference sequence). CDR3 in amino acids: CASSSGLAGGRGGELFF. The DNA for the CDR3 is TGTGCCAGCAGCTCGGGACTAGCGGGAGGGCGCGGCGGGGAGCTGTTTTTT.

This clone was detected only a few times. The V and J genes are TRBV25-1 and TRBJ2-7; 7 nucleotides line up with TRBD1. Germline trimming cut 4 bases from V and 3 bases from J; bases unmatched to any gene: 15. The CDR3 covers 17 residues. The germline V gene encodes CDR1 MGHDK and CDR2 SYGVNS. CDR3 in amino acids: CASSAPPRTGVNYEQYF. For the CDR3, the DNA is TGTGCCAGCAGTGCTCCCCCTCGGACAGGCGTTAACTACGAGCAGTACTTC.

CDR3 nucleotide sequence: TGCGCCAGCAGCCTCCTAGGTCAAGAGACCCAGTACTTC. This encodes CASSLLGQETQYF. The chain is built from TRBV4-1 and TRBJ2-5; no definite D call. Germline loops: CDR1 MGHRA, CDR2 YSYEKL. The ends were cut back, 4 bases at V and 2 bases at J, with 8 bases in the middle. The CDR3 loop spans 13 amino acids.

The CDR3 spells CASSPQGLAGAGETQYF. The DNA of the CDR3 is TGTGCCAGCTCACCGCAAGGACTAGCGGGAGCTGGGGAGACCCAGTACTTC. The chain recombines TRBV18 with TRBJ2-5, with TRBD2 matching 13 bases. Trimming removed 3 bases from V and 5 bases from J; junction bases left unmatched: 9. The CDR3 loop spans 17 amino acids. From germline, CDR1 is KGHSH and CDR2 LQKENI. Full variable domain (outside the CDR3, taken from reference TRBV18 and TRBJ2-5): NAGVMQNPRHLVRRRGQEARLRCSPMKGHSHVYWYRQLPEEGLKFMVYLQKENIIDESGMPKERFSAEFPKEGPSILRIQQVVRGDSAAYFCASSPQGLAGAGETQYFGPGTRLLVL.

In DNA form, the CDR3 reads TGCGCCAGCAGCTTTCTGCCCACAGGGGGCTTGATGTGGGACAATCAGCCCCAGCATTTT. Its protein product is CASSFLPTGGLMWDNQPQHF. The chain links TRBV5-1 to TRBJ1-5, with 9 positions matching TRBD1. Per germline, CDR1 SGHRS and CDR2 YFSETQ. The CDR3 totals 20 residues. V shed 2 bases and J 3 bases; nucleotides not matched to a gene: 18.

Notes on this clone: Within the sample, other DNA sequences also encode this same CDR3. The chain is built from TRBV27 and TRBJ1-5; D uncertain. Germline assignment: CDR1 MNHEY and CDR2 SMNVEV (reference sequence). V dropped 3 bases and J dropped 4 bases, with 7 bases sitting between them. This CDR3 spans 13 amino acids. CDR3 sequence (DNA): TGTGCCAGCAGTTTCCGAGGAAATCAGCCCCAGCATTTT. This codes for CASSFRGNQPQHF.